This entry lists 30 T cell receptor beta chains sequenced from one sample in a study of CD8+ T cells in alopecia areata. Extracted from the samples, RNA was reverse transcribed into cDNA to serve as the sequencing template. The protocol was immunoSEQ multiplex PCR, while the TCRdb copy is restricted to in-frame clones and leaves out a portion. This table has approximately 300,000 clones, 58% appearing once. Documented treatment: oral pan-JAK inhibitor, 5-10 mg twice daily. The sample here was CD4+ T cells sorted from blood, taken at week 24, from a patient treated with tofacitinib. The receptors stem from a human donor with alopecia areata.

The gene calls are TRBV28 and TRBJ2-7; D call uncertain. The germline V gene has CDR1 MDHEN and CDR2 SYDVKM. CDR3 size: 15 residues. Trimming shortened V by 3 bases and J by 4 bases, and 16 bases separated the two germline ends. CDR3 loop: CASSFRPTLGYEQYF. The CDR3 DNA reads TGTGCCAGCAGTTTTAGGCCAACCTTAGGGTACGAGCAGTACTTC. The whole variable domain, filled in from reference TRBV28 and TRBJ2-7, reads DVKVTQSSRYLVKRTGEKVFLECVQDMDHENMFWYRQDPGLGLRLIYFSYDVKMKEKGDIPEGYSVSREKKERFSLILESASTNQTSMYLCASSFRPTLGYEQYFGPGTRLTVT.

The chain combines TRBV4-2 with TRBJ1-6, with D unresolved. V gave up 1 base and J gave up 8 bases, with 18 bases separating them. The V gene's germline CDR1 is LGHNA and CDR2 YNFKEQ. The CDR3 has 17 residues. The CDR3: CASSQVSSRTADSPLHF. The CDR3 DNA is TGTGCCAGCAGCCAAGTTTCGTCCAGGACGGCGGATTCACCCCTCCACTTT.

This chain links TRBV30 with TRBJ1-2; TRBD1 might be the D (5 bases). Germline V lookup: CDR1 GTSNPN, CDR2 SVGIG (reference sequence). The CDR3 length is 15 residues. V shed 1 base and J shed 4 bases, with 16 bases lying between them. CDR3 DNA: TGTGCCTGGAGTGCAGAAGGCAGGGTAGGCTATGGCTACACCTTC. The encoded protein is CAWSAEGRVGYGYTF.

This clone was seen a few times. The gene calls are TRBV10-3 and TRBJ1-1, with D uncertain. The CDR3 loop spans 12 amino acids. Germline values: CDR1 ENHRY, CDR2 SYGVKD. The germline V and J ends were trimmed by 0 bases and 3 bases, with 2 bases remaining between them. The CDR3, as DNA: TGTGCCATCAGTGAGTCGGACACTGAAGCTTTCTTT. As protein: CAISESDTEAFF.

The count of this clone is one. V gene TRBV29-1 combines with J gene TRBJ2-7; TRBD1 is a possible D gene (5 bases). Trimming took 0 bases from V and 4 from J, leaving 10 bases between them. The germline gives CDR1 SQVTM, CDR2 ANQGSEA. This CDR3 region has 13 residues. The CDR3 protein is CSVEDQRTYEQYF. The CDR3, as DNA: TGCAGCGTTGAAGATCAGAGGACATACGAGCAGTACTTC.

Only a few counts were recorded for this clone. This chain links TRBV5-6 with TRBJ1-2; 9 bases agree with TRBD1. The CDR3 length is 14 residues. Germline V gene lookup returns CDR1 SGHDT and CDR2 YYEEEE. J lost 6 bases, V lost 4 bases, and 7 bases had no gene match. Here the CDR3 DNA reads TGTGCCAGCAGCCTAGGGACAGGGCTTGATGGCTACACCTTC. Protein product: CASSLGTGLDGYTF.

V usage is TRBV5-1 and J usage is TRBJ2-5, with D unclear. V was pared by 2 bases and J by 1 base, with 9 bases between. This CDR3 comprises 14 residues. CDR1 is SGHRS, CDR2 YFSETQ, per germline. The CDR3 DNA reads TGCGCCAGCAGCTTCGTGCTCGGCCAAGAGACCCAGTACTTC. This translates into CASSFVLGQETQYF.

The V gene is TRBV30, the J gene TRBJ2-7, with a weak D call TRBD2 (5 bases). Germline V gene sequence: CDR1 GTSNPN, CDR2 SVGIG (reference sequence). Trimming removed 4 bases at V and 1 base at J, with 14 bases between. The CDR3 has 14 residues. Written as DNA, the CDR3 is TGTGCCTGGACCAACTTCGGAGGTTCCTACGAGCAGTACTTC. This encodes CAWTNFGGSYEQYF.

The chain uses TRBV15 and TRBJ1-4; D remains unclear. V gave up 3 bases and J gave up 8 bases, with 10 bases separating them. The germline gives CDR1 LNHNV, CDR2 YYDKDF (reference sequence). This CDR3 contains 13 residues. DNA for the CDR3: TGTGCCACCAGCAGGGAAGTAAACGAAAAACTGTTTTTT. This translates into CATSREVNEKLFF.

This clone was found a few times. The V call is TRBV30, the J call TRBJ1-5; D gene ambiguous. Germline CDR1 reads GTSNPN; CDR2 reads SVGIG (reference sequence). Trimming cost V 0 bases and J 7 bases, with 13 bases left between them. CDR3 length: 14 amino acids. CDR3 nucleotides: TGTGCCTGGAGTGTACTTTCCGGGGAACAGCCCCAGCATTTT. Translated, it gives CAWSVLSGEQPQHF.

On this clone: Mismatch with germline at one junction end may stem from a read error. The chain is built from TRBV29-1 and TRBJ2-1; 8 bases line up with TRBD1. The CDR3 is 14 amino acids. Germline lookup yields CDR1 SQVTM and CDR2 ANQGSEA. CDR3 residues: CSVPDRGGYNEQLF. Written as DNA, the CDR3 is TGCAGCGTTCCCGACAGGGGTGGCTACAATGAGCAGCTCTTC.

This rearrangement joins TRBV15 to TRBJ1-4; TRBD1 might be the D (5 bases). V lost 3 bases to trimming and J lost 2 bases, with 16 bases between them. There are 17 residues in the CDR3. Germline V gene lookup returns CDR1 LNHNV and CDR2 YYDKDF (reference sequence). The CDR3 region is CATSRGPAGSTNEKLFF. For the CDR3, the DNA is TGTGCCACCAGCAGGGGCCCGGCAGGGAGCACTAATGAAAAACTGTTTTTT.

This clone was observed a handful of times. The chain combines TRBV7-9 with TRBJ2-3; 9 bases map to TRBD1. Germline lookup yields CDR1 SEHNR and CDR2 FQNEAQ (reference sequence). The CDR3 contains 17 residues. Trimming took 5 bases from V and 2 from J; bases not matched to a gene: 11. The CDR3 loop reads CASSPWTGDFATDTQYF. Written as DNA, the CDR3 is TGTGCCAGCAGCCCCTGGACAGGGGATTTTGCCACAGATACGCAGTATTTT.

A few counts support this clone. The chain recombines TRBV28 with TRBJ2-1; D possibly corresponds to TRBD2 (6 bases). Germline values: CDR1 MDHEN, CDR2 SYDVKM. The CDR3 runs 20 residues. V gave up 1 base and J gave up 3 bases, with 25 bases separating them. CDR3 region: CASSLSLAPAGFSYYNEQFF. The CDR3 DNA follows: TGTGCCAGCAGTTTATCCCTAGCGCCTGCGGGGTTTTCTTACTACAATGAGCAGTTCTTC.

This clone was found a few times. The J gene is TRBJ1-1, the V gene TRBV19; D not certain. V shed 4 bases and J shed 8 bases, with 11 bases lying between them. Germline V gene data show CDR1 as LNHDA and CDR2 as SQIVND (reference sequence). The CDR3 contains 12 residues. The CDR3 here is CASSSSGREAFF. CDR3 sequence (DNA): TGTGCCAGTAGTAGCTCCGGGCGGGAAGCTTTCTTT.

The chain recombines TRBV2 with TRBJ2-3; D call uncertain. Germline V gives CDR1 SNHLY, CDR2 FYNNEI. V was shortened by 3 bases and J by 3 bases, with 13 bases between the two germline ends. This CDR3 spans 15 amino acids. The CDR3 here is CASSDRSLTTDTQYF. The CDR3 DNA reads as TGTGCCAGCAGTGACCGGAGTCTGACGACAGATACGCAGTATTTT.

The CDR3: CAWSLRGTPRGTEAFF. The CDR3 DNA sequence: TGTGCCTGGAGCCTTAGAGGGACACCGCGGGGGACTGAAGCTTTCTTT. The V call is TRBV30, the J call TRBJ1-1, with D perhaps matching TRBD1 (6 bases). CDR1 and CDR2 (germline): GTSNPN, SVGIG (reference sequence). This CDR3 comprises 16 residues. V was pared by 3 bases and J by 5 bases, with 22 bases between. Drawing the rest from reference TRBV30 and TRBJ1-1, the complete variable domain is SQTIHQWPATLVQPVGSPLSLECTVEGTSNPNLYWYRQAAGRGLQLLFYSVGIGQISSEVPQNLSASRPQDRQFILSSKKLLLSDSGFYLCAWSLRGTPRGTEAFFGQGTRLTVV.

The CDR3 sequence: CASSLARREPQHF. CDR3 DNA: TGTGCCAGCAGCTTAGCGAGGCGGGAGCCCCAGCATTTT. V is TRBV7-2 and J is TRBJ1-5; D uncertain. Per germline, CDR1 SGHTA and CDR2 FQGNSA. Trimming cost V 0 bases and J 8 bases, with 8 bases left between them. The length of the CDR3 is 13 residues.

CDR3 DNA: TGTGCCAGCAGCCGACAAGAACCCTCCTACGAGCAGTACTTC. Protein: CASSRQEPSYEQYF. The genes are TRBV2 and TRBJ2-7; no definite D call. Germline V lookup: CDR1 SNHLY, CDR2 FYNNEI. The CDR3 totals 14 residues. The germline V and J ends were trimmed by 6 bases and 0 bases, with 12 bases remaining between them.

V is TRBV7-9 and J is TRBJ2-7; no clear D. V shed 6 bases and J shed 9 bases, with 15 bases lying between them. Germline CDR1 SEHNR, CDR2 FQNEAQ (reference sequence). CDR3 length: 12 amino acids. DNA of the CDR3: TGTGCCAGCAGTCCCCCGGTCTCTGGGCAGTACTTC. Its translation is CASSPPVSGQYF.

This chain uses TRBV7-2 with TRBJ2-3; D not certain. The V gene's germline CDR1 is SGHTA and CDR2 FQGNSA. The CDR3 covers 14 residues. The ends were cut back, 2 bases at V and 2 bases at J, with 8 bases in the middle. The CDR3 region has the DNA TGTGCCAGCAGCTTATCCCCAGACACAGATACGCAGTATTTT. Its protein product is CASSLSPDTDTQYF.

The chain recombines TRBV30 with TRBJ1-5; tentative D call: TRBD1 (6 bases). The CDR3 length is 12 residues. Germline CDR1 is GTSNPN and CDR2 is SVGIG (reference sequence). V lost 1 base and J lost 9, with 10 bases in between. This CDR3 reads CAWSEQGGPQHF. The DNA for the CDR3 is TGTGCCTGGAGTGAACAGGGAGGGCCCCAGCATTTT.

The genes are TRBV10-3 and TRBJ2-5, with D perhaps TRBD2 (6 bases). V gave up 7 bases and J gave up 5 bases, with 14 bases separating them. The germline CDR1 and CDR2 sequences are ENHRY and SYGVKD. CDR3 length equals 13 residues. The CDR3 region is CAITRGAAETQYF. CDR3 bases: TGTGCCATCACACGCGGGGCTGCGGAGACCCAGTACTTC.

This clone was seen a few times. The chain links TRBV29-1 to TRBJ1-2, with D uncertain. Trimming left V 7 bases short and J 4 bases short, with 19 bases between. There are 14 residues in the CDR3. Germline-derived CDR1 and CDR2 are SQVTM and ANQGSEA. The CDR3 region has the DNA TGCAGCGCCGAATCGGGGTGGAGTGGCTATGGCTACACCTTC. Its translation is CSAESGWSGYGYTF.

The rearrangement links TRBV5-1 to TRBJ1-1; D uncertain. The V and J ends lost 4 bases and 0 bases respectively, with 7 bases between them. Germline lookup yields CDR1 SGHRS and CDR2 YFSETQ. There are 13 residues in the CDR3. CDR3 bases: TGCGCCAGCAGCGAAGTTATGAACACTGAAGCTTTCTTT. Translation gives CASSEVMNTEAFF.

The V and J genes are TRBV29-1 and TRBJ2-2, with D possibly being TRBD2 (6 bases). Germline V lookup: CDR1 SQVTM, CDR2 ANQGSEA. CDR3 size: 14 residues. V lost 6 bases and J 1 base, leaving 12 bases between the germline ends. In nucleotides, the CDR3 is TGCAGCGTCCGGATCGGGGGGAACACCGGGGAGCTGTTTTTT. This codes for CSVRIGGNTGELFF.

The chain is built from TRBV4-3 and TRBJ1-5; D is unclear. Trimming took off 0 bases at V and 8 bases at J, with 8 bases between the two ends. The CDR3 spans 13 residues. Per germline, CDR1 LGHNA and CDR2 YSLEER. The CDR3 loop reads CASSQDSYEPQHF. The CDR3 DNA is TGCGCCAGCAGCCAAGATTCTTACGAGCCCCAGCATTTT.

This clone is a singleton in its sample. The chain joins TRBV11-2 to TRBJ2-6, with 7 bases matching TRBD2. The CDR3 totals 17 residues. Per germline, CDR1 SGHAT and CDR2 FQNNGV. V gave up 1 base and J gave up 2 bases; unmatched junction bases: 5. The CDR3 bases are TGTGCCAGCAGCTTAGTGGGTGCGGGGGCTGGGGCCAACGTCCTGACTTTC. It encodes CASSLVGAGAGANVLTF. The whole variable domain, filled in from reference TRBV11-2 and TRBJ2-6, reads EAGVAQSPRYKIIEKRQSVAFWCNPISGHATLYWYQQILGQGPKLLIQFQNNGVVDDSQLPKDRFSAERLKGVDSTLKIQPAKLEDSAVYLCASSLVGAGAGANVLTFGAGSRLTVL.

The rearrangement joins TRBV5-6 to TRBJ1-2; maybe TRBD1 (5 bases). The V and J ends lost 1 base and 6 bases respectively, with 7 bases between them. This CDR3 region has 12 residues. CDR1 and CDR2 (germline): SGHDT, YYEEEE. The DNA of the CDR3 is TGTGCCAGCAGCTTGCGGGGGAATGGCTACACCTTC. It yields the protein CASSLRGNGYTF.

This clone was observed at least ten times. The V and J genes are TRBV7-9 and TRBJ2-3; D is undetermined. CDR3 size: 14 residues. V lost 5 bases, J lost 6 bases, and 15 bases lay in between. Germline CDR1 is SEHNR and CDR2 is FQNEAQ (reference sequence). This CDR3 reads CASSRNFVADTQYF. The CDR3 nucleotides read TGTGCCAGCAGCAGGAACTTTGTCGCTGATACGCAGTATTTT.